This entry lists 24 T cell receptor beta chains sequenced from one sample in a study of OX40 agonist ivuxolimab in advanced cancers. Clones were sequenced by immunoSEQ multiplex PCR, and TCRdb holds only the in-frame ones, with some missing. The table records about 77,000 clones, 65% to 90% of them present only once. Sequenced material: CD4+ or CD8+ T cells sorted from blood, taken in a trial of the OX40 agonist ivuxolimab. The source of these receptors is an adult with an advanced solid tumor such as melanoma, head and neck, liver or kidney cancer.

The chain carries TRBV13 and TRBJ1-1, with D unresolved. This CDR3 has 14 residues. The V and J ends lost 3 bases and 0 bases respectively, with 8 bases between them. From germline, CDR1 is PRHDT and CDR2 FYEKMQ (reference sequence). CDR3 residues: CASSFGRLNTEAFF. The CDR3 nucleotides are TGTGCCAGCAGCTTTGGCAGACTGAACACTGAAGCTTTCTTT.

V gene TRBV9 combines with J gene TRBJ1-5, with D possibly being TRBD1 (5 bases). This CDR3 comprises 13 residues. The germline V and J ends were trimmed by 0 bases and 9 bases, with 10 bases remaining between them. Germline CDR1 and CDR2: SGDLS and YYNGEE. The CDR3 nucleotides are TGTGCCAGCAGCGTAGATGGGGGGGGGCCCCAGCATTTT. It yields the protein CASSVDGGGPQHF.

This sequence joins TRBV30 and TRBJ2-7; possibly TRBD2 for D (6 bases). Germline lookup yields CDR1 GTSNPN and CDR2 SVGIG (reference sequence). The CDR3 covers 14 residues. Trimming shortened V by 2 bases and J by 13 bases, and 24 bases separated the two germline ends. CDR3 DNA sequence: TGTGCCTGGAGTCCAGGTCTAGCCGGGGGAGTAGGCTACTTC. Its protein is CAWSPGLAGGVGYF.

The rearrangement uses TRBV2 and TRBJ2-2, with 7 bases matching TRBD1. CDR3 size: 15 residues. Losses at the gene ends were 6 bases for V and 7 bases for J; bases not matched to a gene: 11. Germline V lookup: CDR1 SNHLY, CDR2 FYNNEI. The CDR3 nucleotides read TGTGCCAGCAGCCCCCGGACAGGCTTAGGCGGGGAGCTGTTTTTT. It codes for CASSPRTGLGGELFF.

The V call is TRBV21-1, the J call TRBJ2-7. TRBV21-1 is termed a pseudogene. The length of the CDR3 is 13 residues. CDR3 in amino acids: CASRERGTYEQYF. CDR3 DNA: TGTGCCAGCAGGGAGAGGGGTACCTACGAGCAGTACTTC.

The V call is TRBV7-3, the J call TRBJ2-2; D gene uncertain. The V gene lost 3 bases and the J gene lost 2 bases, with 7 bases spanning the gap. This CDR3 region has 14 residues. The germline CDR1 and CDR2 sequences are SGHTA and FQGTGA. CDR3: CASSLAFNTGELFF. The CDR3 DNA follows: TGTGCCAGCAGCTTGGCCTTTAACACCGGGGAGCTGTTTTTT.

The rearrangement links TRBV15 to TRBJ1-5, with D uncertain. The CDR3 loop spans 19 amino acids. CDR1 is LNHNV, CDR2 YYDKDF, per germline (reference sequence). The V and J ends lost 0 bases and 4 bases respectively, with 22 bases between them. The CDR3 nucleotides are TGTGCCACCAGCAGAGATCTAAATGCAGCCGGTGATGGGAATCAGCCCCAGCATTTT. As protein: CATSRDLNAAGDGNQPQHF. The variable domain in full, with the rest retrieved from reference TRBV15 and TRBJ1-5, is DAMVIQNPRYQVTQFGKPVTLSCSQTLNHNVMYWYQQKSSQAPKLLFHYYDKDFNNEADTPDNFQSRRPNTSFCFLDIRSPGLGDTAMYLCATSRDLNAAGDGNQPQHFGDGTRLSIL.

The J gene is TRBJ1-2, the V gene TRBV27; D may be TRBD1 (6 bases). V was trimmed by 6 bases and J by 5 bases, leaving 16 bases between them. CDR3 size: 14 residues. Germline CDR1 is MNHEY and CDR2 is SMNVEV (reference sequence). The CDR3 sequence: CASRPSGTHYGYTF. CDR3 nucleotides: TGTGCCAGCAGGCCGAGCGGGACACATTATGGCTACACCTTC.

The chain has TRBV7-2 and TRBJ2-5, with a possible D match to TRBD1 (6 bases). The germline gives CDR1 SGHTA, CDR2 FQGNSA. The CDR3 has 15 residues. V was cut by 5 bases and J by 7 bases, with 20 bases left in between. This chain's CDR3 is CASSQGMGAGGTQYF. The DNA of the CDR3 is TGTGCCAGCAGCCAGGGGATGGGTGCGGGCGGGACCCAGTACTTC.

The chain recombines TRBV7-8 with TRBJ2-5; perhaps TRBD2 as D (6 bases). Trimming removed 0 bases at V and 8 bases at J, with 22 bases between. This CDR3 comprises 17 residues. The germline gives CDR1 SGHVS, CDR2 FQNEAQ. The CDR3 spells CASSLAENSGVGRTQYF. DNA of the CDR3: TGTGCCAGCAGCTTAGCGGAAAATTCCGGGGTCGGGAGAACCCAGTACTTC.

The chain joins TRBV6-5 to TRBJ2-3; TRBD1 is a possible D gene (5 bases). The CDR3 runs to 12 residues. CDR1 is MNHEY and CDR2 is SVGAGI in the germline V gene. V was clipped by 8 bases and J by 8 bases, with 14 bases between them. The CDR3 sequence: CASDGPQGTQYF. CDR3 nucleotide sequence: TGTGCCAGCGATGGACCCCAGGGTACGCAGTATTTT.

The chain carries TRBV6-5 and TRBJ1-2; 7 positions match TRBD1. The CDR3 totals 15 residues. V trimming: 6 bases; J trimming: 0 bases; junction bases outside the gene matches: 7. Germline CDR1 and CDR2: MNHEY and SVGAGI. The CDR3 is CASRPTTGTNYGYTF. The CDR3 DNA is TGTGCCAGCAGACCGACGACAGGGACTAACTATGGCTACACCTTC.

The chain carries TRBV7-8 and TRBJ2-4; D remains ambiguous. The CDR3 extends over 14 amino acids. The V end lost 5 bases, the J end lost 2 bases, and 10 bases lay between the germline ends. Germline V gives CDR1 SGHVS, CDR2 FQNEAQ. The CDR3 bases are TGTGCCAGCAGCCCTGCGGAGCCCAAAAACATTCAGTACTTC. Translation: CASSPAEPKNIQYF.

The chain uses TRBV5-1 and TRBJ1-1; no firm D call. Trimming shortened V by 3 bases and J by 7 bases, and 10 bases separated the two germline ends. The CDR3 totals 12 residues. Germline CDR1 and CDR2: SGHRS and YFSETQ. The CDR3: CASSSAGGEAFF. The CDR3 nucleotides are TGCGCCAGCAGCTCGGCCGGAGGTGAAGCTTTCTTT.

The chain has TRBV4-3 and TRBJ2-3; D perhaps matches TRBD1 (6 bases). CDR1 and CDR2 from the germline V gene are LGHNA and YSLEER. V was trimmed by 4 bases and J by 6 bases, leaving 14 bases between them. The CDR3 contains 14 residues. The CDR3 spells CASSLSGAADTQYF. CDR3 bases: TGCGCCAGCAGCCTTTCAGGGGCGGCGGATACGCAGTATTTT.

The chain uses TRBV19 and TRBJ2-6, with no clear D. Trimming stripped 3 bases from V and 2 bases from J, with 11 bases between. Germline assignment: CDR1 LNHDA and CDR2 SQIVND (reference sequence). CDR3 length equals 16 residues. For the CDR3, the DNA is TGTGCCAGTAGTATGTCTGACCGCGCTGGGGCCAACGTCCTGACTTTC. The encoded protein is CASSMSDRAGANVLTF. Full variable domain (outside the CDR3, taken from reference TRBV19 and TRBJ2-6): DGGITQSPKYLFRKEGQNVTLSCEQNLNHDAMYWYRQDPGQGLRLIYYSQIVNDFQKGDIAEGYSVSREKKESFPLTVTSAQKNPTAFYLCASSMSDRAGANVLTFGAGSRLTVL.

This clone was seen more than once but under ten times. The chain combines TRBV19 with TRBJ1-5; perhaps TRBD1 as D (6 bases). The CDR3 is made up of 16 amino acids. Trimming left V 3 bases short and J 0 bases short, with 12 bases between. Per the germline V gene, CDR1 is LNHDA and CDR2 is SQIVND (reference sequence). In nucleotides, the CDR3 is TGTGCCAGTAGTATGGGGGCGGGGTTTAGCAATCAGCCCCAGCATTTT. Translated: CASSMGAGFSNQPQHF.

The genes are TRBV2 and TRBJ1-5, with D tentatively TRBD1 (6 bases). CDR1 is SNHLY and CDR2 is FYNNEI in the germline V gene. V lost 1 base to trimming and J lost 7 bases, with 17 bases between them. The CDR3 is 16 residues long. CDR3 sequence reads: CASSEGGQRGWQPQHF. DNA of the CDR3: TGTGCCAGCAGTGAAGGAGGACAGAGGGGATGGCAGCCCCAGCATTTT.

The rearrangement uses TRBV7-2 and TRBJ2-3; 11 bases map to TRBD2. CDR1 and CDR2 (germline): SGHTA, FQGNSA. The CDR3 runs 15 residues. After removal of 1 base from V and 4 bases from J, the junction contained 1 base not matched to a gene. In nucleotides, the CDR3 is TGTGCCAGCAGCTTAGGACTAGCGGGGCCAGATACGCAGTATTTT. It is translated as CASSLGLAGPDTQYF. Combining the CDR3 with reference TRBV7-2 and TRBJ2-3 gives the whole variable domain GAGVSQSPSNKVTEKGKDVELRCDPISGHTALYWYRQSLGQGLEFLIYFQGNSAPDKSGLPSDRFSAERTGGSVSTLTIQRTQQEDSAVYLCASSLGLAGPDTQYFGPGTRLTVL.

This clone appeared once. The sample contains more than one DNA sequence encoding this CDR3. The chain carries TRBV5-4 and TRBJ2-1, with a tentative D call TRBD2 (6 bases). This CDR3 is built from 14 residues. V was trimmed by 6 bases and J by 0 bases, leaving 10 bases between them. Germline values: CDR1 SGHNT, CDR2 YYREEE (reference sequence). The CDR3 region has the DNA TGTGCCAGCACTGGGGGGAGCTCCTACAATGAGCAGTTCTTC. Its protein is CASTGGSSYNEQFF.

J is TRBJ1-4 and V is TRBV19; perhaps TRBD1 as D (6 bases). V was cut by 4 bases and J by 0 bases, with 12 bases left in between. The germline V gene encodes CDR1 LNHDA and CDR2 SQIVND (reference sequence). There are 16 residues in the CDR3. The CDR3 sequence is CASSTQGRATNEKLFF. In DNA form, the CDR3 reads TGTGCCAGTAGTACACAGGGTCGAGCAACTAATGAAAAACTGTTTTTT.

This clone was recorded once. This rearrangement joins TRBV29-1 to TRBJ2-1, with TRBD2 identical over 9 bases. The CDR3 sequence is 15 residues long. Losses at the gene ends were 1 base for V and 4 bases for J; bases not matched to a gene: 5. Germline V CDR1 and CDR2: SQVTM, ANQGSEA. CDR3 sequence reads: CSVEAGSGGYNEQFF. In DNA, the CDR3 is TGCAGCGTTGAAGCAGGAAGCGGGGGGTACAATGAGCAGTTCTTC.

J is TRBJ2-7 and V is TRBV4-3; 8 positions agree with TRBD2. The CDR3 loop spans 17 amino acids. V shed 1 base and J 4 bases; nucleotides not matched to a gene: 12. Looked up from germline, CDR1 is LGHNA and CDR2 is YSLEER. CDR3 coding DNA: TGCGCCAGCAGCCAAGCCGCCTACGGGGGGGCGTTATACGAGCAGTACTTC. Its protein is CASSQAAYGGALYEQYF.

This clone was found once. V gene TRBV29-1 combines with J gene TRBJ1-2, with D possibly matching TRBD1 (5 bases). Germline V gene lookup returns CDR1 SQVTM and CDR2 ANQGSEA. The CDR3 is 11 residues long. The V gene lost 7 bases and the J gene lost 8 bases, with 14 bases spanning the gap. CDR3 in amino acids: CSDQGFGGYTF. The CDR3 region has the DNA TGCAGCGACCAGGGCTTTGGGGGCTACACCTTC.